This T cell receptor (beta chain) appears in the sequencing data of a study of cytomegalovirus exposure and HLA in healthy donors (dated by TCRdb to about 2017). As for the study more broadly: An earlier analysis of some 600 of the donors reported 250 to 350 Gb of sequence data and around 100 million unique TCR beta sequences obtained from about 180 million T cells. Rather than using new phenotypic data, the later analysis identified candidate immune exposures from TCR beta sequences and from how often those sequences occurred across donors. The study profiled the T cell repertoires of fewer than 850 subjects by immunosequencing and related them to cytomegalovirus serostatus. HLA typing covered class I and class II loci at four-digit resolution. Genome-wide SNP genotypes for about 55% of the roughly 670 donors were used in a later genetic analysis, which treated that subset as a discovery cohort. Five DR-DQ haplotypes were handled as single units for association and clustering because linkage in the cohort was strong. Among some 400 genotyped donors of the cohort, an average of around 240,000 unique TCR beta nucleotide sequences were sequenced per donor, about a sixth of them non-productive. Of the 398 genotyped donors, 70% to 90% were placed in the genetic ancestry cluster associated with self-reported Caucasian donors. To predict cytomegalovirus infection status, the study brought together high-throughput TCR immunosequencing, statistical association of individual TCRs with disease status, and machine learning. The study aimed to test whether signatures of past pathogen exposure could be identified by cataloging public T cell receptors. All discovery cohort repertoires had been generated on a single sequencing platform. The number of donors typed differed by locus, with roughly 620-630 for A, B, C, DRB1 and DQB1, 522 for DQA1, approximately 570 for DPA1, and 450 to 480 for DPB1. To study patterns of TCR occurrence, a later analysis re-analyzed previously published TCR beta repertoires from hundreds of donors and added high-resolution HLA genotyping. Roughly 300 gigabases of sequencing data and approximately 84 million unique TCR sequences were included in an early release covering roughly 600 HLA-typed donors. Alongside the repertoire data, information on donor age, sex, ethnicity and CMV serostatus was compiled. Along with the approximately 700-subject first cohort, a separate validation cohort of about 110 different subjects was used. An earlier analysis of 500 to 750 of the donors applied high-throughput TCR beta sequencing to assess whether each TCR beta V gene segment acted as functional or pseudogenic. What the study reported, not specific to this receptor: At a false discovery rate of 0.05, a later analysis linked 15,000 to 20,000 TCR beta sequences to specific HLA alleles. In a later analysis, HLA-associated TCR beta chains were found to be more clonally expanded and to have lower generation probabilities than equally common non-associated chains. Strong co-occurrence of HLA alleles, especially DR and DQ, made assigning TCR associations to individual alleles difficult. Three of the identified cytomegalovirus-associated TCR beta chains were confirmed in vitro to be specific for cytomegalovirus antigens. A later genetic analysis reported fewer N-insertions in productive TCRs among donors in an Asian-associated ancestry cluster than the approximately 670-donor mean. In a later analysis, several top co-occurrence clusters were reported to appear linked to parvovirus B19, influenza, CMV and Epstein-Barr virus. In an earlier analysis of 587 of the donors, most TCR beta V segments appeared in productive rearrangements about 87% or about 30% of the time, broadly matching IMGT annotations. Across donors, most TCR sequences were observed very rarely, whereas some public TCRs were present in many individuals. The study listed approximately 150 TCR beta chains as associated with cytomegalovirus. The classifier was reported to diagnose cytomegalovirus status with high specificity and sensitivity in both the original and validation cohorts. The sequencing pipeline was judged likely to have produced a cluster of highly shared sequence variants as a technical artifact. In a later analysis, the rate of TCR association differed among HLA loci, with DRB1 alleles having the most associated TCRs and HLA-C alleles having the fewest. Some IMGT-functional V segments, including TRBV6-2 and TRBV6-3, could not be distinguished by the 87-base-pair reads and were therefore excluded. The earlier analysis of approximately 560 of the donors excluded around 17 rarely observed V segments, including chromosome 9 orphons, because counts were too low. An association between a missense DCLRE1C variant and V-gene and J-gene trimming of TCR beta chains was found in a later genetic analysis and replicated in an independent cohort. Linkage disequilibrium might explain the correlated functional status among segregating V segments, but an unknown experimental factor could not be ruled out. For the cohort, immune exposure information was limited to CMV serostatus. Roughly uniform sequencing depth across donors was assumed in presence/absence analyses, although this assumption may not hold. A later analysis found that most CMV-associated TCR beta chains appeared HLA-restricted, with HLA associations seemingly driven largely by CMV exposure. Because HLA typing was unavailable for some donors at each locus, only the typed subset was used in association tests. The cohort was sequenced for TCR beta chains only, and without alpha or paired-chain data the features that could be detected were limited. According to the authors, the approach could potentially be generalized to other disease states and immunological phenotypes. A further reported finding was that TCR beta sequences accurately predicted the HLA-A and HLA-B alleles for most subjects in the first cohort.

The cohort was made up of hundreds of healthy bone marrow donors. At the time of sampling, all cohort members were nominally healthy, though unrecorded immune exposures were likely present. The donor tested CMV seronegative and was one of the 352 seronegative cohort members. Every donor gave a peripheral blood sample, and the peripheral blood mononuclear cells from that sample were used for TCR beta sequencing. The Qiagen DNeasy Blood Extraction Kit was used to extract genomic DNA from the blood cell samples. The germline V gene sets CDR1 to SNHLY and CDR2 to FYNNEI. The V end loses 8 bases and the J end loses 0 bases, and a stretch of 8 bases separates them. From the cysteine through the phenylalanine, the CDR3 covers 13 amino acids. CDR3 DNA only is kept here, 39 bases in frame from base 1. Libraries were built with the immunoSEQ multiplex PCR assay. The multiplex PCR relied on a mix of 60 forward primers for TCR Vbeta segments and 13 reverse primers for TCR Jbeta segments. Amplification of the CDR3 region of rearranged TCR beta genes was performed with a multiplex PCR assay on genomic DNA. Amplified TCR beta libraries were sequenced as 87-base-pair reads on the Illumina HiSeq System. Turning to the authors' computational methods: A later analysis tallied some 79 million unique TCR beta chains across the 650 to 750 repertoires, and about 12 million of those chains were shared by two or more donors. A nearest-neighbor algorithm error-corrected the raw reads and collapsed the reads into unique sequences, merging closely related sequences to remove PCR and sequencing errors. Alignment of CDR3 sequences to IMGT reference sequences was used to assign V, D and J gene segments. For a sequence to be retained, a match of at least six nucleotides was required to both a V gene segment and a J gene segment. A rearrangement counted as productive if the CDR3 had no stop codons and remained in frame with V and J, and every other rearrangement counted as non-productive. CDR3 was defined by IMGT convention, running from the second conserved V-encoded cysteine to the conserved J-encoded phenylalanine. The earlier analysis of fewer than 750 of the donors excluded sequences that lacked an unambiguous match to a single V gene segment. An earlier analysis of approximately 590 of the donors called V segments functional above 56.7% productive rearrangements and segregating when the between-donor standard deviation exceeded 5%. To diagnose cytomegalovirus status from the catalog of TCR beta chain sequences, a statistical classification framework was built. In a later analysis, V and J genes were assigned by comparing TCR nucleotide sequences against IMGT/GENE-DB human TR gene sequences. The TCRdist pipeline was used in a later analysis to assign CDR3 sequences and most-parsimonious VDJ recombination scenarios. A later analysis defined each TCR beta chain by its CDR3 amino acid sequence plus V-gene family, and excluded reads lacking a unique V-gene family. A later analysis removed several hundred highly shared, low-generation-probability nucleotide sequences to deal with suspected cross-contamination and a sequencing artifact. A later analysis calculated a clonal expansion index for each public chain from normalized within-repertoire ranks of inferred template counts. Generation probabilities in a later analysis came from a VDJ recombination model fitted to out-of-frame rearrangements, and those results were checked against IGoR. In a later analysis, TCR-TCR, TCR-HLA and TCR-CMV co-occurrence was scored with hypergeometric tests, and a repertoire-size bias correction was applied to TCR pairs. In a later analysis, false discovery rates were estimated by permuting HLA or CMV assignments 20 times. A later analysis grouped co-occurring TCRs with DBSCAN, adding TCRdist sequence similarity when clustering within HLA-allele-positive subsets. Co-occurrence clustering excluded repertoires with fewer than 30,000 or more than 120,000 public chains, plus five with anomalous nucleotide sharing. TCRdb took this table from immuneACCESS and kept in-frame rearrangements with V and J called. Such tables lack part of the clones; where checked against another copy, unresolved V genes explain under half of the gap, and the rest is unexplained. V and J calls plus clone size are reproduced from that table; the DNA served to infer D and trimming. For this sample the table gives 100,000 to 150,000 clones, of which approximately 80% were detected only once. 2% to 3% of the sample is taken by the ten largest.

As for this clone: No antigen is known for it. The sample holds no much larger clone one base away, and base qualities are not on file.

Sequenced: PBMCs. This TCR derives from a man aged 30-40 years in good health and CMV-seronegative. Recombination connected TRBV2 to TRBJ2-1; the D gene lacks a confident call. In nucleotides, the sequence is TGTGCCAGCTCGGGTAGCTCCTACAATGAGCAGTTCTTC. Protein translation: CASSGSSYNEQFF.